This entry describes one T cell receptor (beta chain). Its antigen is currently not known. The data were obtained in a study of CXCR3-negative and CXCR3-positive naive CD8 T cells (dated by TCRdb to the late 2010s). Describing the broader study: In total, around 140 million TRB reads were obtained, or roughly 1.5 +/- 0.3 million reads per library. The diversity and physicochemical repertoire analyses included more than ten donors pooled from two independent experiments. TRBV-TRBJ cluster analysis included naive subsets from roughly 5 donors and memory cells from 3 donors.

Taken from cysteine to phenylalanine, the CDR3 has 11 residues. The nucleotide record is missing. Reading the germline V gene gives CDR1 SQVTM and CDR2 ANQGSEA. Points the paper makes about the study in general: Freshly isolated PBMCs were used for most assays because CXCR3 expression went down partially after cryopreservation. Both naive subsets had comparably high repertoire diversity, while memory CD8+ T cells had much lower repertoire diversity. TRB CDR3s from CXCR3-positive naive cells showed higher hydrophobicity (lower Kidera factor 4), lower energy, and higher strength and volume indices than CXCR3-negative naive cells. Surface CD5, linked to self-reactivity in mice, was comparable between naive subsets; TCR interaction strength was therefore also inferred from TRB CDR3 physicochemical properties. Naive CXCR3-negative and CXCR3-positive cells from the same donor showed similar TRBV-TRBJ usage, whereas memory cells showed distinct patterns.

This sample was sequenced with a NextSeq 550. The Human TCR Profiling Kit (MiLaboratory) was used to make UMI-labeled 5' RACE TRB cDNA libraries. The full amount of extracted RNA was used for cDNA synthesis, and the full amount of resulting cDNA was used for PCR amplification. Libraries were prepared in parallel using an identical number of PCR cycles. The study's processing was this. About 50,000 +/- 9,200 unique UMI-labeled TRB cDNA molecules per library were extracted with MIGEC and MiXCR, with at least two reads per UMI required. On average, 40,000 +/- 10,000 functional in-frame TRB CDR3 nucleotide clonotypes lacking stop codons were found per library. After downsampling to 5000 UMI-labeled TRB molecules per sample, diversity metrics such as normalized Shannon-Wiener and Chao1 were calculated in VDJtools. For the central five CDR3 residues, VDJtools calculated physicochemical properties weighted by clonotype size, namely interaction energy, strength, volume and Kidera factor 4. Following TCRdb reprocessing, every CDR3 protein sequence forms one entry, and DNA is not provided. TCRdb's processing, not the authors', yielded these V and J calls. In this sample's table one finds some 150,000 distinct CDR3 sequences. About 0.28% of the sample is held by the ten biggest clonotypes.

For every CD8+ T cell subset, under 350,000 cells were flow-sorted straight into RLT lysis buffer, and each subset was sorted in triplicate. Naive CD8+ T cells were defined stringently as CD45RO-CCR7+CD27+CD95- to exclude memory contaminants. Using standard density gradient centrifugation, peripheral blood mononuclear cells were isolated from buffy coats. Naive CXCR3-negative and CXCR3-positive CD8+ T cells were flow-sorted on a FACSAria III. Total RNA was extracted from sorted cells with an RNeasy Mini Kit. This receptor was identified in a human donor in good health. Some clones in this sample may be carry-over from other donors' samples. Sequencing input: naive CXCR3+ CD8+ T cells from blood. The cell subset or site label here, explained by the study, means: CD45RO-CCR7+CD27+CD95- naive CD8+ T cells expressing CXCR3 (TNR3+). The chain is encoded by TRBV29-1 joined to TRBJ2-7; absent DNA, TCRdb's TRBD1 call cannot be checked. The CDR3 reads CSVDLGGEQYF.